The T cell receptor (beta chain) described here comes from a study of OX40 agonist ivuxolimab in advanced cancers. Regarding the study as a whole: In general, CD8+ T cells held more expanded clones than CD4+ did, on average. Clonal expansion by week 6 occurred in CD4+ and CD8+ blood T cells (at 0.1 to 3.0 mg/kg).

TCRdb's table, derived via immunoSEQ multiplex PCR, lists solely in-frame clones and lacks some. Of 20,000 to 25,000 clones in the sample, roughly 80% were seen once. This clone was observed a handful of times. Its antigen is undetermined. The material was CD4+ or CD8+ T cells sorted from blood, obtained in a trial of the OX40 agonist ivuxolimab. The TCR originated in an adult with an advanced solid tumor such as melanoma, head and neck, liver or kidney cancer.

CDR3 DNA: TGCAGCGTTGAAGATCTTCCGGGGGGCTACACCTTC. This encodes CSVEDLPGGYTF. The chain has TRBV29-1 and TRBJ1-2; the D is unclear. Germline-derived CDR1 and CDR2 are SQVTM and ANQGSEA. The CDR3 spans 12 residues. Deletions cut 0 bases from V and 8 bases from J, with 10 bases between.